This T cell receptor (beta chain) comes out of a study of blood T cell repertoires in COVID-19. This table comes from immunoSEQ multiplex PCR, and its TCRdb copy is limited to in-frame clones, with some not included. The sample has fewer than 150,000 clones, just over 85% seen once; the top ten hold 0.88%. Germline V CDR1 and CDR2: LGHDT, YNNKEL (reference sequence). Trimming cost V 3 bases and J 3 bases, with 32 bases left between them. CDR3 length: 22 residues. The sequence came from a woman in her fifties or sixties with active or convalescent COVID-19. Sequencing was carried out using peripheral blood. V is TRBV3-1 (or the pseudogene TRBV3-2) and J is TRBJ1-4; D is uncertain. The CDR3 sequence: CASSQFLREPGRVGVSNEKLFF. In DNA, the CDR3 is TGTGCCAGCAGCCAGTTCTTGAGGGAGCCGGGAAGGGTTGGGGTTTCTAATGAAAAACTGTTTTTT.